This TCR beta chain was retrieved from a study of human T cells and chemical hapten exposure. Whole-study findings and limits: Positively correlated with patch test score were the counts of PT1 expanded TCRs.

Noted time point: patch test 2, 6 weeks after DPC sensitization. Treatment given: therapeutic diphenylcyclopropenone sensitization with weekly scalp DPC. TCRdb processed the RACE reads anew with MiXCR; each CDR3 protein has one entry. The sample consists of about 96,000 distinct CDR3 sequences, 7% to 10% of them appearing once. From germline, CDR1 is SGHRS and CDR2 YFSETQ. The CDR3 contains 14 residues. The germline V and J ends were trimmed by 4 bases and 4 bases, with 14 bases remaining between them. In this sample, this clonotype turned up a few times. Its antigen is not identified. This chain uses TRBV5-1 with TRBJ1-1; D might be TRBD1 (6 bases). This TCR came from a middle-aged woman with alopecia areata. Some clones in this sample may be carry-over from other donors' samples. The material was whole blood, obtained in connection with sensitization to the hapten diphenylcyclopropenone (DPC). CDR3 amino acids: CASSPMGAGTEAFF. CDR3 sequence (DNA): TGCGCCAGCAGCCCCATGGGGGCGGGCACTGAAGCTTTCTTT.